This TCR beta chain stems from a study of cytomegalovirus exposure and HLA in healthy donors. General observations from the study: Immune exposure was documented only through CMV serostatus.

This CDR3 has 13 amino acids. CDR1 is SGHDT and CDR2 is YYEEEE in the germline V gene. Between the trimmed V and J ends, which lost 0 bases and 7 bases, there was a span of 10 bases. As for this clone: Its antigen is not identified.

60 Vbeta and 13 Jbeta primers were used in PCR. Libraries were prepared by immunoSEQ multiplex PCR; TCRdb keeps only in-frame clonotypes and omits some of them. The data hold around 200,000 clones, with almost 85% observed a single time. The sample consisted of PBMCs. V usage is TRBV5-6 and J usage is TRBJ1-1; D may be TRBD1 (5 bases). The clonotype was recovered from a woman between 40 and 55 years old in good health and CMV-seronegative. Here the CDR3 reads CASSLGRTNEAFF. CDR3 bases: TGTGCCAGCAGCTTGGGTAGGACAAATGAAGCTTTCTTT.